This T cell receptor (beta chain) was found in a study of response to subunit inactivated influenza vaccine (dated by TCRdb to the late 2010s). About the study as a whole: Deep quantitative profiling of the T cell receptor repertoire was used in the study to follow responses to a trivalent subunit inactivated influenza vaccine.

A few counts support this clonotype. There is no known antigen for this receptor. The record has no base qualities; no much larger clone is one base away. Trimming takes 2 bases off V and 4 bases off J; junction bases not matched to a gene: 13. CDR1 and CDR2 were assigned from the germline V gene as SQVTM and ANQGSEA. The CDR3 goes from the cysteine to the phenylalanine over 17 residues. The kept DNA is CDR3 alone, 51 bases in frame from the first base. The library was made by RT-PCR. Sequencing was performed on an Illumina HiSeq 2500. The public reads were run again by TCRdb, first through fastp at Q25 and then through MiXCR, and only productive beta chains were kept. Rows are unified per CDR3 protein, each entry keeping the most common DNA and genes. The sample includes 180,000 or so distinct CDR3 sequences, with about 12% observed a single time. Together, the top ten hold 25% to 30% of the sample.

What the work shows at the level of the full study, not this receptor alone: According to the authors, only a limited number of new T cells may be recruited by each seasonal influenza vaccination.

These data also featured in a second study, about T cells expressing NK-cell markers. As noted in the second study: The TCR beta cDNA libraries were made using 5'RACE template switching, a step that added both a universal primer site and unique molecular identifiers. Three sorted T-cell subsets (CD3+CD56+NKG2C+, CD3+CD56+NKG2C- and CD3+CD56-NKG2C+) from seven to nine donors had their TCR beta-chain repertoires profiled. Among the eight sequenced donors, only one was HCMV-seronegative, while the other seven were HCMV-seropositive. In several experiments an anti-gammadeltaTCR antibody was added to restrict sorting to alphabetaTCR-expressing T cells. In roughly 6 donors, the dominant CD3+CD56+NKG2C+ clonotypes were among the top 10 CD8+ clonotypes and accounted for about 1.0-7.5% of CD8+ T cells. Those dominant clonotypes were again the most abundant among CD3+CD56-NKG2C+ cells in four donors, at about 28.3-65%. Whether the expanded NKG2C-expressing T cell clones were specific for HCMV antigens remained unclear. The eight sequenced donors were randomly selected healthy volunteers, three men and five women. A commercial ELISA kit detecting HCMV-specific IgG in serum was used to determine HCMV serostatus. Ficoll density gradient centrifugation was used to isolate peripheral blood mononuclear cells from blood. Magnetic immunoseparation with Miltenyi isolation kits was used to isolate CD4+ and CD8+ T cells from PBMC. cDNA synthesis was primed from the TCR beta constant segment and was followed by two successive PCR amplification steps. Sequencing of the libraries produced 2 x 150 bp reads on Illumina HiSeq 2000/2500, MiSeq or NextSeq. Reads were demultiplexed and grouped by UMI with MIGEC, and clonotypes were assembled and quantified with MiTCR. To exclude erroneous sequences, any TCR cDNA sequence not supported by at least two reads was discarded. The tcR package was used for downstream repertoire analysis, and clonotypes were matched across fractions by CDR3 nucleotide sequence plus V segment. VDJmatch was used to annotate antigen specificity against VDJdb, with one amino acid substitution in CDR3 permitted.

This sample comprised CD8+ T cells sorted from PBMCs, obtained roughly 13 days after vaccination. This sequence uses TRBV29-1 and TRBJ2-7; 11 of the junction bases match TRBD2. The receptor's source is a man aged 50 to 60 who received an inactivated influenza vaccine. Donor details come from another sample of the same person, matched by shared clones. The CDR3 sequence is CSVELRRTSGSIYEQYF. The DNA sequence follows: TGCAGCGTTGAACTACGACGTACTAGCGGGAGTATTTACGAGCAGTACTTC.